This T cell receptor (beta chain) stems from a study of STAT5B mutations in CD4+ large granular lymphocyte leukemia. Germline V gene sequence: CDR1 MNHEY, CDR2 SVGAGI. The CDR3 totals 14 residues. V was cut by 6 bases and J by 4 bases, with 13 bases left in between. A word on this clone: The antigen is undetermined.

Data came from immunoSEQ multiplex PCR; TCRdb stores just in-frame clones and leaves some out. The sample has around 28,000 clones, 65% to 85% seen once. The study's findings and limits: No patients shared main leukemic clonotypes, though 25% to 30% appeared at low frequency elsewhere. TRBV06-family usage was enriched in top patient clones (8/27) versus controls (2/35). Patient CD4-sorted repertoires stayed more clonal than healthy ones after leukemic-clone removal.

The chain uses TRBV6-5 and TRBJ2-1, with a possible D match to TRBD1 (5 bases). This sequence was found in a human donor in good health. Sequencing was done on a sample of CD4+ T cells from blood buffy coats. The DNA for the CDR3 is TGTGCCAGCAGCTCACTGCAGGGTTACAATGAGCAGTTCTTC. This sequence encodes CASSSLQGYNEQFF.